A selection of T cell receptor beta chains follows, all from one sample in a study of shared clonotypes between healthy human individuals. Sequencing was performed with immunoSEQ multiplex PCR; in TCRdb, only in-frame clones are kept and a portion is missing. The table has about a million clones, 77% seen once; the top ten hold 0.89%. The sequenced material came from memory CD4+ T cells from PBMCs. These receptor sequences come from a man aged 18 to 30 in good health. Some clones in this sample may be carry-over from other donors' samples. CDR3s leave out the opening cysteine and the closing phenylalanine or tryptophan. D genes are given only for firm matches. Rows give clone size only sometimes, using once, few, many, or a class for an expanded clone.

clone_size: NA
d_call: TRBD2
v_call: TRBV5-1
j_call: TRBJ2-5
cdr3_aa: ASSMPGTSGLMH

clone_size: NA
d_call: NA
v_call: TRBV7-2
j_call: TRBJ1-2
cdr3_aa: ASSLGRNYGYT

clone_size: few
d_call: NA
v_call: TRBV6-1
j_call: TRBJ2-3
cdr3_aa: ASSEAHGRTDTQY

clone_size: NA
d_call: NA
v_call: TRBV4-1
j_call: NA
cdr3_aa: ASSPLEGVHEQY

clone_size: NA
d_call: TRBD1
v_call: TRBV5-4
j_call: NA
cdr3_aa: ASSLSAGGNEQY

clone_size: once
d_call: TRBD1
v_call: TRBV15
j_call: TRBJ1-2
cdr3_aa: ATSREGQGYGYT

clone_size: few
d_call: NA
v_call: TRBV5-1
j_call: TRBJ1-1
cdr3_aa: ASSLETPNTEAF

clone_size: NA
d_call: NA
v_call: TRBV6-5
j_call: TRBJ1-1
cdr3_aa: ASSYQGGTEAF

clone_size: NA
d_call: NA
v_call: TRBV11-2
j_call: TRBJ2-1
cdr3_aa: ASSRRDVNEQF

clone_size: NA
d_call: NA
v_call: TRBV10-3
j_call: TRBJ1-3
cdr3_aa: AISESRGSGNTIY

clone_size: NA
d_call: NA
v_call: TRBV7-2
j_call: TRBJ1-1
cdr3_aa: ASSLAREVGAF

clone_size: NA
d_call: NA
v_call: TRBV11-3
j_call: TRBJ2-3
cdr3_aa: ASSESRGRDTQY

clone_size: NA
d_call: NA
v_call: TRBV4-2
j_call: TRBJ2-4
cdr3_aa: ASSQDRAGLAKNIQY

clone_size: NA
d_call: TRBD1
v_call: TRBV19
j_call: TRBJ2-5
cdr3_aa: ASSGQGDRETQY

clone_size: NA
d_call: NA
v_call: TRBV4-3
j_call: TRBJ1-4
cdr3_aa: ASSQSMDEKLF

clone_size: few
d_call: NA
v_call: TRBV28
j_call: TRBJ1-5
cdr3_aa: ASSLGGWAGRPQH

clone_size: NA
d_call: NA
v_call: TRBV18
j_call: TRBJ1-3
cdr3_aa: ASSIHTFGPETVIGNTIY

clone_size: few
d_call: TRBD2
v_call: TRBV7-8
j_call: TRBJ2-3
cdr3_aa: ASSLTHPRAGGDTQY

clone_size: NA
d_call: NA
v_call: TRBV2
j_call: TRBJ2-6
cdr3_aa: ASKAGAGANVLT

clone_size: NA
d_call: NA
v_call: TRBV18
j_call: TRBJ1-2
cdr3_aa: ASSPSSRMYGYT

clone_size: NA
d_call: NA
v_call: TRBV6-1
j_call: TRBJ2-7
cdr3_aa: ASGLGNAVY

clone_size: NA
d_call: TRBD2
v_call: TRBV5-1
j_call: TRBJ2-1
cdr3_aa: ASSLLASGRFYNEQF

clone_size: NA
d_call: NA
v_call: TRBV2
j_call: TRBJ2-6
cdr3_aa: ASSEGRDGANVLT

clone_size: few
d_call: NA
v_call: TRBV19
j_call: TRBJ2-3
cdr3_aa: ASSIFGRPLVPQY

clone_size: NA
d_call: NA
v_call: TRBV28
j_call: TRBJ1-2
cdr3_aa: ASEFLGYGYT

clone_size: NA
d_call: TRBD1
v_call: TRBV7-8
j_call: TRBJ2-3
cdr3_aa: ASSIQGTTQY

clone_size: NA
d_call: TRBD2
v_call: TRBV7-2
j_call: TRBJ2-7
cdr3_aa: ASSSPPGLAGKPYEQY

clone_size: few
d_call: NA
v_call: TRBV5-5
j_call: TRBJ1-2
cdr3_aa: ASSGGSRNYGYT

clone_size: NA
d_call: NA
v_call: TRBV5-1
j_call: TRBJ1-1
cdr3_aa: ASSIDTMNTEAF

clone_size: NA
d_call: TRBD1
v_call: TRBV28
j_call: TRBJ2-1
cdr3_aa: ASSSLGDRVI

clone_size: NA
d_call: TRBD1
v_call: TRBV11-2
j_call: TRBJ1-1
cdr3_aa: ASSLISGTGLAF

clone_size: NA
d_call: TRBD1
v_call: TRBV28
j_call: TRBJ2-2
cdr3_aa: ASRKSGQGSSGELF

clone_size: NA
d_call: NA
v_call: TRBV7-2
j_call: TRBJ2-1
cdr3_aa: ASSYPGVGNEQF

clone_size: NA
d_call: NA
v_call: TRBV5-1
j_call: TRBJ1-1
cdr3_aa: ASSPALSVGTEAF

clone_size: NA
d_call: TRBD1
v_call: TRBV2
j_call: TRBJ1-5
cdr3_aa: ASSLPGTGRQPQH

clone_size: NA
d_call: TRBD1
v_call: TRBV5-4
j_call: TRBJ1-2
cdr3_aa: ASSLYEKTGGRGYT

clone_size: NA
d_call: TRBD1
v_call: TRBV27
j_call: TRBJ2-1
cdr3_aa: ASTPLGQGNEQF

clone_size: NA
d_call: NA
v_call: TRBV6-1
j_call: TRBJ1-2
cdr3_aa: ASSLRTEDYGYT

clone_size: few
d_call: TRBD1
v_call: TRBV28
j_call: TRBJ2-7
cdr3_aa: ASWWTGSTEQY

clone_size: few
d_call: TRBD2
v_call: TRBV5-1
j_call: TRBJ2-1
cdr3_aa: ASSLASGYNEQF

clone_size: NA
d_call: TRBD2
v_call: TRBV5-4
j_call: TRBJ2-1
cdr3_aa: ASSFSSGSYNEQF

clone_size: NA
d_call: NA
v_call: TRBV10-3
j_call: TRBJ1-2
cdr3_aa: AISESLGAGPNYGYT

clone_size: NA
d_call: NA
v_call: TRBV6-5
j_call: TRBJ1-2
cdr3_aa: ASRLDSNYGYT

clone_size: NA
d_call: TRBD2
v_call: TRBV5-1
j_call: TRBJ2-1
cdr3_aa: ASSPGTSGLYNEQF

clone_size: once
d_call: TRBD2
v_call: TRBV28
j_call: TRBJ2-3
cdr3_aa: ASRTSGKADTQY